The clone carrying this TCR beta chain was seen a few times. Its antigen is unidentified. Russia was home to the donors, healthy Caucasian individuals aged about 6 to 90. It was around 10 milliliters of peripheral blood that were drawn from each donor. Samples had at least 6.5 million PBMCs isolated from them. Between the trimmed V and J ends, which lost 8 bases and 1 base, there was a span of 8 bases. This CDR3 region has 12 residues. With a J-beta primer mix and a sample-barcoded 5' primer, a second PCR ran about 7 to 11 cycles. TCRdb re-analysed the 5' RACE reads in MiXCR, keeping a single row per CDR3 protein. Altogether roughly 700,000 distinct CDR3 sequences are present, around 48% being singletons, with the ten largest covering roughly 30%. The data stem from a study of blood T cells in healthy people across ages. Study-wide findings and caveats: It was found that TCR beta diversity correlated strongly with the percentage of naive T cells.

The receptor's source is an older woman in good health. The rearrangement uses TRBV12-3 or TRBV12-4 and TRBJ1-2; D is uncertain. Sample: blood. CDR3 DNA sequence: TGTGCCAGCTCGGACGTTAACTATGGCTACACCTTC. Protein sequence: CASSDVNYGYTF.